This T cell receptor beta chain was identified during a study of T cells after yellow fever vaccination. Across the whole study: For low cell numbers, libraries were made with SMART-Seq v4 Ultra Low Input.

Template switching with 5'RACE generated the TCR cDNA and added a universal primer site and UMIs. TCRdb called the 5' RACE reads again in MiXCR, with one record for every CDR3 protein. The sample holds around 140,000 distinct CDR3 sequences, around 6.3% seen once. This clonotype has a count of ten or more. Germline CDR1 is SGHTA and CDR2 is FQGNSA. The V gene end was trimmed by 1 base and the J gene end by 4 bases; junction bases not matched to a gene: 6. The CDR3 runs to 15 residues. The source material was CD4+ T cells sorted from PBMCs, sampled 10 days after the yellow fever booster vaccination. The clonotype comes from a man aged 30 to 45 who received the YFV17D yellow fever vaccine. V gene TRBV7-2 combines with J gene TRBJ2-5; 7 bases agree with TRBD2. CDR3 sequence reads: CASSLGGTGGETQYF. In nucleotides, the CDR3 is TGTGCCAGCAGCTTAGGGGGTACGGGAGGAGAGACCCAGTACTTC. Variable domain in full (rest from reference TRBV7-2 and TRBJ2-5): GAGVSQSPSNKVTEKGKDVELRCDPISGHTALYWYRQSLGQGLEFLIYFQGNSAPDKSGLPSDRFSAERTGGSVSTLTIQRTQQEDSAVYLCASSLGGTGGETQYFGPGTRLLVL.